This T cell receptor beta chain comes out of a study of type 1 regulatory T cells. Across the study: This in vitro CD4 product, T-allo10, is enriched for Tr1 cells and alloantigen-specific.

A single record per CDR3 protein comes from TCRdb applying MiXCR to the reads. The table includes around 69,000 distinct CDR3 sequences, about 62% detected once. CDR1 is SGHTA, CDR2 FQGTGA, per germline. The CDR3 spans 13 residues. Trimming removed 3 bases from V and 3 bases from J, with 8 bases in between. In its sample, this clonotype was seen a few times. The antigen remains undetermined. This receptor was identified in a human donor in good health. Input material: cultured T cells, either the whole culture or a sorted T cell fraction (not recorded which). The subset denotes: Tr1-enriched cell product generated in vitro against host alloantigens. The rearrangement uses TRBV7-3 and TRBJ1-1; D is undetermined. Written as DNA, the CDR3 is TGTGCCAGCAGCTTGACCTTAGACACTGAAGCTTTCTTT. This sequence encodes CASSLTLDTEAFF.